Each of the 22 T cell receptor beta chains below was sequenced from the same sample in a study of T cell changes during pregnancy in multiple sclerosis. Sequencing used immunoSEQ multiplex PCR; TCRdb keeps in-frame clones, though not all of them. The sample shows roughly 35,000 clones, less than 95% of them seen only once. Sample: CD8+ T cells from peripheral blood mononuclear cells, taken before pregnancy. The receptors were gathered from a female donor with multiple sclerosis, enrolled in a pregnancy study.

A remark on this clone: This same CDR3 is encoded by further DNA sequences in the sample. This chain joins TRBV4-2 and TRBJ1-1; D ambiguous. Trimming removed 4 bases at V and 4 bases at J, with 16 bases between. CDR1 is LGHNA and CDR2 is YNFKEQ in the germline V gene. This CDR3 is built from 15 residues. DNA of the CDR3: TGTGCCAGCAGCCTAAATGACGGGGATAGCACTGAAGCTTTCTTT. This codes for CASSLNDGDSTEAFF.

The CDR3 nucleotides are TGTGCCAGCAGCTCCTCCGTTGCGGGACTAGCGGGGGTTCACAATGAGCAGTTCTTC. Translated, it gives CASSSSVAGLAGVHNEQFF. This sequence joins TRBV13 and TRBJ2-1, with 14 positions matching TRBD2. V shed 4 bases and J 5 bases; nucleotides not matched to a gene: 13. The V gene's germline CDR1 is PRHDT and CDR2 FYEKMQ (reference sequence). The CDR3 has 19 amino acids.

The rearrangement joins TRBV19 to TRBJ2-2, with D perhaps TRBD1 (6 bases). With 4 bases removed from V and 2 bases from J, the gap between germline ends came to 14 bases. CDR1 is LNHDA and CDR2 is SQIVND in the germline V gene (reference sequence). The CDR3 has 16 amino acids. CDR3 in DNA: TGTGCCAGTAGTACTACCCCGGGACAAAACACCGGGGAGCTGTTTTTT. It is translated as CASSTTPGQNTGELFF.

Concerning this clone: At one end, the junction sequence differs from germline, possibly due to a read error. The CDR3 DNA follows: TGCAGCGTAGAAGGACTACACCCGAACCAGTACAATGAGCAGTTCTTC. Protein: CSVEGLHPNQYNEQFF. V gene TRBV29-1 combines with J gene TRBJ2-1, with TRBD2 as a possible D gene (6 bases). The CDR3 totals 16 residues. Germline CDR1 reads SQVTM; CDR2 reads ANQGSEA.

The CDR3: CASSEGPVGYEAFF. The CDR3 DNA reads as TGTGCCAGCAGTGAAGGCCCCGTGGGCTATGAAGCTTTCTTT. The V gene is TRBV2, the J gene TRBJ1-1; D call uncertain. The CDR3 runs 14 residues. CDR1 is SNHLY and CDR2 is FYNNEI in the germline V gene. V was pared by 1 base and J by 7 bases, with 13 bases between.

The chain is built from TRBV29-1 and TRBJ2-1; 12 nucleotides agree with TRBD2. Looked up from germline, CDR1 is SQVTM and CDR2 is ANQGSEA. CDR3 length: 18 amino acids. The trim removed 7 bases at V and 0 bases at J, leaving 13 bases unmatched. The CDR3 spells CSAESGLAGGSSYNEQFF. The CDR3 DNA follows: TGCAGCGCGGAGTCGGGCCTAGCGGGAGGGAGCTCCTACAATGAGCAGTTCTTC.

The chain links TRBV19 to TRBJ1-5; D unresolved. CDR1 and CDR2 from the germline V gene are LNHDA and SQIVND (reference sequence). There are 14 residues in the CDR3. The germline V and J ends were trimmed by 9 bases and 4 bases, with 16 bases remaining between them. CDR3 nucleotide sequence: TGTGCCAGCGGACTTCCTCTGGGTAATCAGCCCCAGCATTTT. It translates to CASGLPLGNQPQHF.

This clone was detected many times. The chain recombines TRBV27 with TRBJ2-1; 7 bases align to TRBD2. Germline V CDR1 and CDR2: MNHEY, SMNVEV (reference sequence). The CDR3 sequence is 15 residues long. V lost 2 bases, J lost 0 bases, and 1 base stayed unmatched. The CDR3 protein is CASSLAGVSYNEQFF. CDR3 coding DNA: TGTGCCAGCAGTTTAGCGGGGGTCTCCTACAATGAGCAGTTCTTC.

The rearrangement uses TRBV6-1 and TRBJ1-1, with D possibly matching TRBD1 (5 bases). V was clipped by 3 bases and J by 1 base, with 12 bases between them. CDR3 size: 15 residues. CDR1 and CDR2 from the germline V gene are MNHNS and SASEGT. The CDR3 nucleotides are TGTGCCAGCAGTGAGACAGTGGCATCGAACACTGAAGCTTTCTTT. Protein: CASSETVASNTEAFF.

This rearrangement joins TRBV7-2 to TRBJ2-5; tentatively, D is TRBD2 (6 bases). The CDR3 runs to 15 residues. The V end lost 3 bases, the J end lost 2 bases, and 13 bases lay between the germline ends. The germline V gene has CDR1 SGHTA and CDR2 FQGNSA. The CDR3 reads CASSLGGAPQETQYF. As DNA, the CDR3 is TGTGCCAGCAGCTTGGGCGGGGCCCCACAAGAGACCCAGTACTTC.

V and J are TRBV25-1 and TRBJ1-2; TRBD1 matches 8 bases. V shed 7 bases and J 4 bases; nucleotides not matched to a gene: 8. CDR1 and CDR2 (germline): MGHDK, SYGVNS. CDR3 length: 14 amino acids. The CDR3 loop reads CASNPSGQAYGYTF. The CDR3 bases are TGTGCCAGCAATCCCTCGGGACAGGCCTATGGCTACACCTTC.

The count of this clone is one. The chain employs TRBV10-1 and TRBJ2-7, with D possibly TRBD1 on 6 matching bases. This CDR3 has 13 residues. The V and J ends lost 6 bases and 6 bases respectively, with 15 bases between them. Germline V gene data show CDR1 as WNHNN and CDR2 as SYGVQD (reference sequence). In DNA form, the CDR3 reads TGCGCCAGCAGAAACAGGGAGACGGGCGAGCAGTACTTC. Its protein product is CASRNRETGEQYF.

This rearrangement joins TRBV7-9 to TRBJ1-4; D gene uncertain. CDR1 is SEHNR and CDR2 is FQNEAQ in the germline V gene (reference sequence). V lost 2 bases to trimming and J lost 8 bases, with 6 bases between them. The length of the CDR3 is 12 residues. The CDR3 nucleotides are TGTGCCAGCAGCTTATCCGTCGAAAAACTGTTTTTT. As protein: CASSLSVEKLFF.

This chain links TRBV21-1 with TRBJ1-1; whether TRBD1, the table's D call, matches the DNA was not checked. TRBV21-1 is a recognized pseudogene. CDR3 length: 13 residues. The CDR3 here is CASSKEGSGEAFF. CDR3 bases: TGTGCCAGCAGCAAAGAAGGTTCAGGTGAAGCTTTCTTT.

This sequence joins TRBV19 and TRBJ2-5; 7 bases map to TRBD1. The CDR3 has 14 amino acids. With V trimmed by 3 bases and J by 4 bases, 5 bases remained unmatched. CDR1 and CDR2 (germline): LNHDA, SQIVND (reference sequence). In DNA, the CDR3 is TGTGCCAGTAGTATCCAGGGGGTTGGAGAGACCCAGTACTTC. Translation gives CASSIQGVGETQYF.

The chain links TRBV4-1 to TRBJ2-2, with D perhaps matching TRBD1 (6 bases). The V end lost 0 bases, the J end lost 9 bases, and 17 bases lay between the germline ends. Germline values: CDR1 MGHRA, CDR2 YSYEKL. The CDR3 sequence is 16 residues long. CDR3 sequence reads: CASSQDSRLRDRELFF. The CDR3 DNA is TGCGCCAGCAGCCAAGATAGTCGGCTAAGGGACAGGGAGCTGTTTTTT.

The chain has TRBV6-1 and TRBJ2-7; TRBD1 is a possible D gene (6 bases). CDR1 MNHNS and CDR2 SASEGT come from the germline V gene. The germline V and J ends were trimmed by 5 bases and 3 bases, with 11 bases remaining between them. This CDR3 is built from 13 residues. The CDR3 reads CASSRTENYEQYF. As DNA, the CDR3 is TGTGCCAGCAGTCGGACAGAAAACTACGAGCAGTACTTC.

This chain uses TRBV4-3 with TRBJ1-5; tentative D call: TRBD1 (6 bases). V was trimmed by 0 bases and J by 9 bases, leaving 12 bases between them. Per germline, CDR1 LGHNA and CDR2 YSLEER. The CDR3 is 14 residues long. The CDR3 here is CASSQELGAGPQHF. CDR3 in DNA: TGCGCCAGCAGCCAAGAGTTGGGGGCCGGGCCCCAGCATTTT.

This chain connects TRBV6-6 to TRBJ1-2; no firm D call. V lost 8 bases and J lost 3, with 10 bases in between. Per germline, CDR1 MNHNY and CDR2 SVGAGI (reference sequence). The CDR3 spans 12 residues. CDR3 DNA sequence: TGTGCCAGCGGTGGGGAGCACTATGGCTACACCTTC. It specifies CASGGEHYGYTF.

The chain uses TRBV27 and TRBJ1-1, with D possibly TRBD1 on 6 matching bases. Germline CDR1 and CDR2: MNHEY and SMNVEV (reference sequence). CDR3 length equals 15 residues. V dropped 6 bases and J dropped 5 bases, with 19 bases sitting between them. The CDR3 DNA reads TGTGCCAGCAGCCCAAGCTCCAGGGGTTGGACTGAAGCTTTCTTT. This translates into CASSPSSRGWTEAFF.

This clone was seen only once. V gene TRBV4-3 combines with J gene TRBJ2-1; 9 positions agree with TRBD2. The germline V gene has CDR1 LGHNA and CDR2 YSLEER. This CDR3 comprises 16 residues. Unmatched junction bases numbered 6, after V lost 2 bases and J lost 4 bases. The CDR3 loop is CASSQKRAGGYNEQFF. In DNA, the CDR3 is TGCGCCAGCAGCCAAAAGAGGGCGGGGGGGTACAATGAGCAGTTCTTC.

The chain uses TRBV30 and TRBJ1-1; D call uncertain. Trimming left V 0 bases short and J 1 base short, with 3 bases between. The CDR3 has 12 residues. Per the germline V gene, CDR1 is GTSNPN and CDR2 is SVGIG (reference sequence). The CDR3 DNA follows: TGTGCCTGGAGTGTCCGGAACACTGAAGCTTTCTTT. It specifies CAWSVRNTEAFF.